This T cell receptor (beta chain) was sequenced for a study of blood T cell repertoires in COVID-19. Germline CDR1 reads SGHRS; CDR2 reads YFSETQ. The CDR3 totals 12 residues. The V gene lost 5 bases and the J gene lost 10 bases, with 10 bases spanning the gap. The repertoire was sequenced with immunoSEQ multiplex PCR; TCRdb's copy has only in-frame clones and lacks some. The sample has about 280,000 clones, around 89% seen once; the top ten hold about 4.6%. The sample taken for sequencing was peripheral blood. The chain couples TRBV5-1 to TRBJ1-6, with a tentative D call TRBD1 (5 bases). The receptor was isolated from a man aged 35-49 years with acute or convalescent COVID-19. The DNA of the CDR3 is TGCGCCAGCAGGGAGGGGCTCTCACCCCTCCACTTT. Protein product: CASREGLSPLHF.